This is a list of T cell receptor beta chains from one sample in a study of blood T cell repertoires in COVID-19. TCRdb keeps only in-frame clones here, not all; method: immunoSEQ multiplex PCR. The data show 150,000 to 200,000 clones, more than 80% seen once. Sequenced: peripheral blood. These TCRs come from a woman aged 55-69 years with acute or convalescent COVID-19. The CDR3 runs from the conserved cysteine through the conserved F or W. The D gene is left open where the match is weak. Clone size, where shown, is once, few, many, or a class for clones that have expanded.

TRBV6-2/TRBV6-3	TRBD1	TRBJ2-2	NA	TGTGCCAGCAGCCCTTGGACAGGGTGGGTTCTGGAGACCGGGGAGCTGTTTTTT	CASSPWTGWVLETGELFF
TRBV18	TRBD1	TRBJ1-3	once	TGTGCCAGCTCACCTGGGACAGGGTCTGGAAACACCATATATTTT	CASSPGTGSGNTIYF
TRBV2	TRBD2	TRBJ2-1	NA	TGTGCCAGCATTCTGGGGCTAGCGGCTAACAATGAGCAGTTCTTC	CASILGLAANNEQFF
TRBV7-8	NA	TRBJ1-5	NA	TGTGCCAGCAGCTCAGGGTTACAGAATCAGCCCCAGCATTTT	CASSSGLQNQPQHF
TRBV30	TRBD1	TRBJ1-1	NA	TGTGCCTGGAGTCTCCGGGACAGGGGGCTAAGGAACACTGAAGCTTTCTTT	CAWSLRDRGLRNTEAFF
TRBV5-1	NA	TRBJ2-3	NA	TGCGCCAGCAGCTTGGCCGGGACTAGCACAGATACGCAGTATTTT	CASSLAGTSTDTQYF
TRBV9	TRBD2	TRBJ2-7	NA	TGTGCCAGCAGCGGAACTAGCGGGGCTTACTCCTACGAGCAGTACTTC	CASSGTSGAYSYEQYF
TRBV5-5	TRBD1	TRBJ1-4	NA	TGTGCCAGCAGCCCAGGGGGAGCAACTAATGAAAAACTGTTTTTT	CASSPGGATNEKLFF
TRBV10-2	TRBD2	TRBJ2-1	NA	TGCGCCAGCAGCCCCCTAGCGGGAGGTCTTGGCAATGAGCAGTTCTTC	CASSPLAGGLGNEQFF
TRBV2	NA	TRBJ1-1	NA	TGTGCCAGCAAGGAGGGAGTGAACACTGAAGCTTTCTTT	CASKEGVNTEAFF